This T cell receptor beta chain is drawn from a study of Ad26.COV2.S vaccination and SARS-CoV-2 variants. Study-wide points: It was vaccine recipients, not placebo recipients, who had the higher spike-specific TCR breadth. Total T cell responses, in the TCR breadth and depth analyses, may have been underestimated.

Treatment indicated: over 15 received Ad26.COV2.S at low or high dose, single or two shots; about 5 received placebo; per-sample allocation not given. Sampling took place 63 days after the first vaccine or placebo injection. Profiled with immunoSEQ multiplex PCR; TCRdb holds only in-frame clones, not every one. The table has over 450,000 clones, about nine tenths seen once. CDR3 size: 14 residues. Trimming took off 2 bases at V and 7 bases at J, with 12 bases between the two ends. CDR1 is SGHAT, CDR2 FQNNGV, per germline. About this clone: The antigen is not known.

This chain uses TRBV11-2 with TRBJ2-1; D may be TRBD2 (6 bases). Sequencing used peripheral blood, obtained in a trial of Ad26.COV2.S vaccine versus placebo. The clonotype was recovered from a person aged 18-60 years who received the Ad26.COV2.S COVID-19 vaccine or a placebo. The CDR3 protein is CASSLYAGINEQFF. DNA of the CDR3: TGTGCCAGCAGCTTATATGCGGGGATTAATGAGCAGTTCTTC. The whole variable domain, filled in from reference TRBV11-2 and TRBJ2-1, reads EAGVAQSPRYKIIEKRQSVAFWCNPISGHATLYWYQQILGQGPKLLIQFQNNGVVDDSQLPKDRFSAERLKGVDSTLKIQPAKLEDSAVYLCASSLYAGINEQFFGPGTRLTVL.